The source of this TCR beta chain is a study of blood T cell repertoires in COVID-19. Cohort placement rested on clinical history that participants reported themselves. The CDR3 is 14 residues long. V trimming: 4 bases; J trimming: 1 base; junction bases outside the gene matches: 4. CDR1 is SGHRS and CDR2 is YFSETQ in the germline V gene. Original analysis: Estimation of nucleated cell counts was performed using reference gene primer amplification. Data came from immunoSEQ multiplex PCR; TCRdb stores just in-frame clones and leaves some out. V and J calls and clone size follow that table, whereas D and trimming were derived from the DNA. The repertoire has roughly 180,000 clones, over 70% of them found once; the top ten carry about 5%.

This sequence originates from a woman aged 40-49 years with acute COVID-19. The rearrangement uses TRBV5-1 and TRBJ1-1, with 7 bases fitting TRBD1. What was sequenced was PBMCs or T cells enriched from blood (not recorded which). CDR3 sequence reads: CASSVGQTNTEAFF. CDR3 nucleotides: TGCGCCAGCAGCGTGGGACAGACGAACACTGAAGCTTTCTTT.